Below, 20 T cell receptor beta chains from the same sample are listed, as sequenced in a study of blood T cells in healthy people across ages. A second PCR, run for roughly 7 to 12 cycles, used a sample-barcoded 5' primer plus a J-beta primer mix. TCRdb independently ran MiXCR on the 5' RACE reads; one entry per CDR3 protein. The data show nearly 800,000 distinct CDR3 sequences, 56% seen once. The specimen sequenced was blood. Receptors were obtained from a man aged 35-49 years in good health.

There are a few counts of this clonotype. The chain has TRBV11-2 and TRBJ2-7; 8 nucleotides line up with TRBD1. CDR1 is SGHAT, CDR2 FQNNGV, per germline. V shed 5 bases, J shed 4 bases, and the junction held 13 bases outside the gene matches. The CDR3 sequence is 16 residues long. CDR3 amino acids: CASSPLGSGGRYEQYF. In nucleotides, the CDR3 is TGTGCCAGCAGCCCCTTGGGATCAGGGGGCAGGTACGAGCAGTACTTC.

This clonotype was seen a few times. V and J are TRBV3-1 and TRBJ2-7; TRBD2 matches 10 bases. J lost 2 bases, V lost 0 bases, and 4 bases had no gene match. The CDR3 spans 16 residues. Germline V gene sequence: CDR1 LGHDT, CDR2 YNNKEL (reference sequence). This CDR3 reads CASSQDGLAATYEQYF. CDR3 bases: TGTGCCAGCAGCCAAGATGGACTAGCGGCAACCTACGAGCAGTACTTC.

The CDR3 is CASSQVSANTDTQYF. The CDR3 DNA sequence: TGCGCCAGCAGCCAAGTCTCCGCGAACACAGATACGCAGTATTTT. The rearrangement uses TRBV4-3 and TRBJ2-3; D is uncertain. The germline V and J ends were trimmed by 1 base and 2 bases, with 10 bases remaining between them. The CDR3 covers 15 residues. Germline V gene lookup returns CDR1 LGHNA and CDR2 YSLEER.

The chain has TRBV12-3 or TRBV12-4 and TRBJ2-5; D perhaps matches TRBD1 (6 bases). This CDR3 region has 13 residues. V dropped 6 bases and J dropped 11 bases, with 19 bases sitting between them. The CDR3, as DNA: TGTGCCAGCAGCCCACAGGGTTGGAATGAGCAGTACTTC. Its translation is CASSPQGWNEQYF.

The sample holds many counts of this clonotype. A junction end diverges from the germline sequence, so it may reflect a read error. V usage is TRBV5-1 and J usage is TRBJ2-3; D gene unclear. This CDR3 contains 11 residues. Germline loops: CDR1 SGHRS, CDR2 YFSETQ. CDR3 in DNA: TGTGCCAGCAGTTTAACGGATACGCAGTATTTT. Amino acid sequence: CASSLTDTQYF.

This clonotype was seen a single time. The chain links TRBV7-2 to TRBJ2-2; D gene ambiguous. This CDR3 contains 14 residues. Germline values: CDR1 SGHTA, CDR2 FQGNSA. V lost 5 bases, J lost 1 base, and 8 bases lay in between. CDR3 residues: CASSPRLNTGELFF. Written as DNA, the CDR3 is TGTGCCAGCAGCCCAAGGTTGAACACCGGGGAGCTGTTTTTT. Looking up the rest from reference TRBV7-2 and TRBJ2-2 gives the full variable domain: GAGVSQSPSNKVTEKGKDVELRCDPISGHTALYWYRQSLGQGLEFLIYFQGNSAPDKSGLPSDRFSAERTGGSVSTLTIQRTQQEDSAVYLCASSPRLNTGELFFGEGSRLTVL.

The chain carries TRBV6-2 or TRBV6-3 and TRBJ2-3, with D possibly being TRBD1 (6 bases). Trimming pared 5 bases from V and 1 base from J, leaving 10 bases between. This CDR3 spans 14 amino acids. The germline CDR1 and CDR2 sequences are MNHEY and SVGEGT. This CDR3 is CASSPDSRTDTQYF. CDR3 nucleotide sequence: TGTGCCAGCAGTCCGGACAGTCGCACAGATACGCAGTATTTT.

This chain links TRBV7-2 with TRBJ2-3; maybe TRBD2 (6 bases). Germline V gives CDR1 SGHTA, CDR2 FQGNSA. Deletions cut 4 bases from V and 1 base from J, with 18 bases between. The CDR3 sequence is 17 residues long. The DNA for the CDR3 is TGTGCCAGCAGCTCTAGCGCCATAGGAGGCCGCACAGATACGCAGTATTTT. This sequence encodes CASSSSAIGGRTDTQYF.

CDR3 sequence: CASRTGSRDSPLHF. In DNA form, the CDR3 reads TGTGCCAGCAGGACAGGGAGTCGGGATTCACCCCTCCACTTT. The chain recombines TRBV12-3 or TRBV12-4 with TRBJ1-6; 7 positions agree with TRBD1. The CDR3 totals 14 residues. J lost 8 bases, V lost 6 bases, and 7 bases had no gene match.

This clonotype has just a few counts. The chain recombines TRBV7-2 with TRBJ2-7; D is ambiguous. The CDR3 spans 13 residues. CDR1 SGHTA and CDR2 FQGNSA come from the germline V gene. Trimming took 5 bases from V and 4 from J, leaving 12 bases between them. This CDR3 is CASSRSPVYEQYF. In nucleotides, the CDR3 is TGTGCCAGCAGCCGAAGTCCCGTTTACGAGCAGTACTTC. Full variable domain (rest looked up from reference TRBV7-2 and TRBJ2-7): GAGVSQSPSNKVTEKGKDVELRCDPISGHTALYWYRQSLGQGLEFLIYFQGNSAPDKSGLPSDRFSAERTGGSVSTLTIQRTQQEDSAVYLCASSRSPVYEQYFGPGTRLTVT.

The chain uses TRBV20-1 and TRBJ2-7; TRBD1 matches 7 bases. This CDR3 is built from 13 residues. CDR1 is DFQATT and CDR2 is SNEGSKA in the germline V gene (reference sequence). V was clipped by 6 bases and J by 6 bases; unmatched bases: 11. The CDR3 protein is CSAIAGTVIEQYF. CDR3 nucleotide sequence: TGCAGTGCAATAGCCGGGACAGTTATCGAGCAGTACTTC.

The chain employs TRBV3-1 and TRBJ1-1; no clear D gene. Per germline, CDR1 LGHDT and CDR2 YNNKEL (reference sequence). This CDR3 comprises 12 residues. V was pared by 8 bases and J by 2 bases, with 9 bases between. The CDR3 region has the DNA TGTGCCAGCTCGGGCGAAAACACTGAAGCTTTCTTT. Its translation is CASSGENTEAFF.

The chain uses TRBV3-1 and TRBJ2-1; 12 nucleotides agree with TRBD1. Germline V CDR1 and CDR2: LGHDT, YNNKEL (reference sequence). This CDR3 has 17 residues. V was pared by 4 bases and J by 6 bases, with 10 bases of the junction left unmatched. In DNA form, the CDR3 reads TGTGCCAGCAGCCTTATACCCGGGACAGGGGGCTTCAATGAGCAGTTCTTC. Translated, it gives CASSLIPGTGGFNEQFF.

The gene calls are TRBV6-2 or TRBV6-3 and TRBJ1-4; no clear D gene. The germline V gene has CDR1 MNHEY and CDR2 SVGEGT. V lost 2 bases to trimming and J lost 7 bases, with 8 bases between them. This CDR3 comprises 13 residues. The CDR3 here is CASSYQISEKLFF. Written as DNA, the CDR3 is TGTGCCAGCAGTTACCAGATTTCTGAAAAACTGTTTTTT.

In its sample, this clonotype was seen a few times. This chain links TRBV2 with TRBJ1-5; D gene uncertain. Germline assignment: CDR1 SNHLY and CDR2 FYNNEI. Deletions cut 3 bases from V and 1 base from J, with 10 bases between. There are 15 residues in the CDR3. The CDR3 nucleotides are TGTGCCAGCAGTGACGGTAGTTTCAGCAATCAGCCCCAGCATTTT. Amino acid sequence: CASSDGSFSNQPQHF.

This clonotype has a handful of counts. The chain recombines TRBV4-3 with TRBJ2-7; a weak D match, TRBD1 (6 bases). The DNA end lines up better with TRBJ2-5; the J call may be wrong. Germline assignment: CDR1 LGHNA and CDR2 YSLEER. The CDR3 length is 15 residues. CDR3: CASSQSGDLGETQYF. The CDR3 nucleotides are TGCGCCAGCAGCCAGTCAGGGGATCTGGGAGAGACCCAGTACTTC.

About this clonotype itself: Germline is not matched at one junction end, which may reflect a read error. The rearrangement links TRBV6-6 to TRBJ2-3, with 15 bases identical to TRBD2. CDR3 length equals 15 residues. The germline V gene encodes CDR1 MNHNY and CDR2 SVGAGI (reference sequence). CDR3 loop: CTSSSMGLAGGTQYF. DNA of the CDR3: TGTACCAGCAGTTCTATGGGACTAGCGGGAGGAACGCAGTATTTT.

J is TRBJ2-1 and V is TRBV6-2 or TRBV6-3, with TRBD2 matching over 14 bases. V lost 6 bases to trimming and J lost 8 bases; unmatched junction nucleotides: 6. The CDR3 has 15 amino acids. Germline V gene sequence: CDR1 MNHEY, CDR2 SVGEGT. As DNA, the CDR3 is TGTGCCAGCAGAAAAGGGACTAGCGGGAGCTATGAGCAGTTCTTC. Protein product: CASRKGTSGSYEQFF.

The chain has TRBV5-1 and TRBJ2-7; TRBD1 matches at 8 bases. Germline V gene data show CDR1 as SGHRS and CDR2 as YFSETQ. J lost 7 bases, V lost 4 bases, and 7 bases had no gene match. This CDR3 region has 13 residues. CDR3: CASSRDRINEQYF. DNA for the CDR3: TGCGCCAGCAGCCGGGACAGGATAAATGAGCAGTACTTC. Complete variable domain (other parts from reference TRBV5-1 and TRBJ2-7): KAGVTQTPRYLIKTRGQQVTLSCSPISGHRSVSWYQQTPGQGLQFLFEYFSETQRNKGNFPGRFSGRQFSNSRSEMNVSTLELGDSALYLCASSRDRINEQYFGPGTRLTVT.

V usage is TRBV20-1 and J usage is TRBJ2-3; D is perhaps TRBD2 (5 bases). Germline CDR1 is DFQATT and CDR2 is SNEGSKA (reference sequence). The CDR3 has 15 amino acids. Trimming pared 2 bases from V and 1 base from J, leaving 13 bases between. CDR3 loop: CSARPRGIRTDTQYF. The CDR3 coding sequence is TGCAGTGCTAGACCTCGGGGAATCCGCACAGATACGCAGTATTTT.